The present TCR beta chain was sequenced within a study of neurological immune-mediated disorders. This clonotype was recorded at least ten times. TCRdb itself ran the 5' RACE reads through MiXCR, one entry per CDR3 protein. The sample yields 66,000 or so distinct CDR3 sequences, 4% to 6% seen once. V trimming: 1 base; J trimming: 0 bases; junction bases outside the gene matches: 5. This CDR3 spans 16 amino acids. CDR1 is SGHRS, CDR2 YFSETQ, per germline. This TCR was sampled from a woman in her twenties or thirties with multiple sclerosis. This chain links TRBV5-1 with TRBJ2-5, with 8 positions matching TRBD2. Material: PBMCs. CDR3: CASSLNQRGNQETQYF. The CDR3 DNA reads as TGCGCCAGCAGCTTGAACCAGCGGGGGAACCAAGAGACCCAGTACTTC. The variable domain in full, completed from reference TRBV5-1 and TRBJ2-5, reads KAGVTQTPRYLIKTRGQQVTLSCSPISGHRSVSWYQQTPGQGLQFLFEYFSETQRNKGNFPGRFSGRQFSNSRSEMNVSTLELGDSALYLCASSLNQRGNQETQYFGPGTRLLVL.